This T cell receptor (beta chain) was sequenced in a study of cytomegalovirus exposure and HLA in healthy donors. Study context: Previous work identified roughly 120 million unique TCR beta sequences from around 200 million T cells. From HLA-typed donors, an early data release held some 80 million unique TCRs.

Study-wide findings and caveats: Later, TCR association rates were found to vary by HLA locus, highest for DRB1 and lowest for HLA-C. Reports state that TCR beta sequences accurately predicted most subjects' HLA-A and HLA-B alleles.

CDR3 size: 13 residues. Per germline, CDR1 SQVTM and CDR2 ANQGSEA. V was pared by 5 bases and J by 6 bases, with 15 bases between. A remark on this clone: The antigen is not known.

Researchers ran the PCR with 60 Vbeta and 13 Jbeta primers. Assay used: immunoSEQ multiplex PCR; TCRdb lists only in-frame clones, some missing. Of tens of thousands of clones listed, roughly 70% are singletons. The TCR originated in a man between 50 and 59 years old in good health and CMV-seronegative. Sequencing was performed on PBMCs. V and J are TRBV29-1 and TRBJ2-3; perhaps TRBD2 as D (6 bases). The CDR3, as DNA: TGCAGCGTTAGCGGCGGGGTGTGGGATACGCAGTATTTT. Protein: CSVSGGVWDTQYF.